This T cell receptor (beta chain) is drawn from a study of CD8 T cells in Susac syndrome. Study-wide points: The peak of CD8+ clonal expansion in Susac was seen in TEMRA cells and active patients.

As concerns this clonotype: Its antigen is undetermined.

An amount of RNA that ranged from about 0.45 to 1 ug was reverse transcribed with random hexamers. With immunoSEQ multiplex PCR, TCR beta CDR3 was amplified across 54 Vbeta and 13 Jbeta. TCRdb ran MiXCR on the immunoSEQ multiplex PCR reads and lists one entry per CDR3 protein. The sample records tens of thousands of distinct CDR3 sequences, approximately 96% being singletons. The authors sequenced TCR beta from blood CD8+ and CD4+ T cells. Sequences were obtained from CD8+ T cells from PBMCs. This receptor was obtained from a human donor with Susac syndrome.

The CDR3 reads CSATEGPEAFF. CDR3 sequence (DNA): TGCAGTGCTACTGAGGGCCCTGAAGCTTTCTTT. The rearrangement uses TRBV20-1 and TRBJ1-1, with no clear D. Trimming cost V 4 bases and J 6 bases, with 9 bases left between them. CDR1 and CDR2 from the germline V gene are DFQATT and SNEGSKA (reference sequence). The length of the CDR3 is 11 residues.